This note documents a single T cell receptor beta chain sequence. Antigen: not known. These data originate in a study of radiation and T cells in renal cell carcinoma. TCRdb's copy holds only in-frame clones and misses some; the assay was immunoSEQ multiplex PCR. This table holds around 77,000 clones, less than 90% found once. This CDR3 is built from 13 residues. V gave up 3 bases and J gave up 1 base, with 6 bases separating them. In germline, CDR1 is SGHTA, CDR2 FQGNSA. Indicated time point: blood 4 weeks post-SBRT, at nephrectomy. Treatment of the sample: 15 Gy SBRT to primary tumor, nephrectomy 4 weeks later. Clear cell pathology was present in this patient's renal cell carcinoma. Study-wide results and caveats: Baseline intratumoral clonotype presence is unknown without pretreatment biopsies.

This chain links TRBV7-2 with TRBJ1-1; D remains ambiguous. The TCR sequence derives from a woman in her sixties or seventies with renal cell carcinoma. The sequences come from blood, collected from a patient whose treatment included radiotherapy and nephrectomy. CDR3 loop: CASSFWENTEAFF. In DNA, the CDR3 is TGTGCCAGCAGCTTCTGGGAGAACACTGAAGCTTTCTTT. Combining the CDR3 with reference TRBV7-2 and TRBJ1-1 gives the whole variable domain GAGVSQSPSNKVTEKGKDVELRCDPISGHTALYWYRQSLGQGLEFLIYFQGNSAPDKSGLPSDRFSAERTGGSVSTLTIQRTQQEDSAVYLCASSFWENTEAFFGQGTRLTVV.